These 14 T cell receptor beta chains came from one sample sequenced in a study of CXCR3-negative and CXCR3-positive naive CD8 T cells. Notes on the study in general: CXCR3-positive naive cells carried more hydrophobic TRB CDR3s than CXCR3-negative naive cells did.

Antigen specificity for these receptors is unknown. 5' RACE with UMI labels generated the TRB cDNA libraries. Reprocessing the 5' RACE reads, TCRdb reports a single entry for every CDR3 protein and omits DNA. Reported are roughly 93,000 distinct CDR3 sequences; the ten largest clones contain 1.1%. Sequenced material: naive CXCR3+ CD8+ T cells from blood. Subset described: CD45RO-CCR7+CD27+CD95- naive CD8+ T cells expressing CXCR3 (TNR3+). Every receptor here comes from a human donor in good health. Some clones in this sample may be carry-over from other donors' samples.

This rearrangement joins TRBV29-1 to TRBJ1-1; TCRdb picks TRBD1, but there is no DNA to check that call. CDR3 length equals 15 residues. Germline assignment: CDR1 SQVTM and CDR2 ANQGSEA. CDR3 sequence reads: CSVEAQARVYTEAFF.

The genes are TRBV5-6 and TRBJ2-1. The CDR3 is 16 residues long. Germline V lookup: CDR1 SGHDT, CDR2 YYEEEE. The CDR3 sequence is CASSWGTTNWFNEQFF.

The chain employs TRBV28 and TRBJ2-7; TCRdb gives TRBD1 as the D gene, but with no DNA this cannot be confirmed. CDR1 MDHEN and CDR2 SYDVKM come from the germline V gene. The CDR3 spans 14 residues. The CDR3 here is CASIHPAAGGEQYF. Full variable domain (rest looked up from reference TRBV28 and TRBJ2-7): DVKVTQSSRYLVKRTGEKVFLECVQDMDHENMFWYRQDPGLGLRLIYFSYDVKMKEKGDIPEGYSVSREKKERFSLILESASTNQTSMYLCASIHPAAGGEQYFGPGTRLTVT.

The chain couples TRBV20-1 to TRBJ2-7. The germline V gene has CDR1 DFQATT and CDR2 SNEGSKA (reference sequence). The CDR3 is 13 amino acids. The CDR3 sequence: CSARDRASYEQYF.

The V and J genes are TRBV28 and TRBJ2-7; the D call from TCRdb, TRBD2, cannot be confirmed without DNA. Per the germline V gene, CDR1 is MDHEN and CDR2 is SYDVKM. This CDR3 comprises 14 residues. This chain's CDR3 is CASSVAGRHYEQYF.

The gene calls are TRBV29-1 and TRBJ2-2. The CDR3 spans 12 residues. CDR1 is SQVTM and CDR2 is ANQGSEA in the germline V gene. The CDR3 loop reads CSVVADTGELFF.

V gene TRBV5-1 combines with J gene TRBJ1-1; TCRdb proposes TRBD1, but this gene call is untestable without DNA. This CDR3 comprises 13 residues. Germline CDR1 reads SGHRS; CDR2 reads YFSETQ. CDR3 region: CASSSLGLTEAFF.

V and J are TRBV14 and TRBJ2-5; TCRdb outputs TRBD1, but without DNA this stays unchecked. This CDR3 region has 13 residues. Germline V CDR1 and CDR2: SGHDN, FVKESK. CDR3 in amino acids: CASSRRVGETQYF.

The gene calls are TRBV27 and TRBJ2-7; the TRBD1 assignment by TCRdb is unverifiable without DNA. The CDR3 consists of 12 residues. The germline V gene has CDR1 MNHEY and CDR2 SMNVEV (reference sequence). The CDR3 is CASRGATGGQYF.

This rearrangement joins TRBV28 to TRBJ1-5; as DNA is missing, the TRBD1 call by TCRdb cannot be tested. The CDR3 length is 15 residues. Germline CDR1 MDHEN, CDR2 SYDVKM. The CDR3 loop is CASSSTGGGLQPQHF. Full variable domain (missing parts from reference TRBV28 and TRBJ1-5): DVKVTQSSRYLVKRTGEKVFLECVQDMDHENMFWYRQDPGLGLRLIYFSYDVKMKEKGDIPEGYSVSREKKERFSLILESASTNQTSMYLCASSSTGGGLQPQHFGDGTRLSIL.

The chain couples TRBV4-1 to TRBJ2-7; TCRdb outputs TRBD2, but without DNA this stays unchecked. CDR1 is MGHRA, CDR2 YSYEKL, per germline. The CDR3 is 13 residues long. This chain's CDR3 is CASSPGLAYEQYF.

This chain connects TRBV11-2 to TRBJ2-3; the D call from TCRdb, TRBD2, cannot be confirmed without DNA. The germline gives CDR1 SGHAT, CDR2 FQNNGV. The CDR3 has 17 amino acids. The CDR3 loop is CASSLVVAGGFTDTQYF. Full variable domain (rest looked up from reference TRBV11-2 and TRBJ2-3): EAGVAQSPRYKIIEKRQSVAFWCNPISGHATLYWYQQILGQGPKLLIQFQNNGVVDDSQLPKDRFSAERLKGVDSTLKIQPAKLEDSAVYLCASSLVVAGGFTDTQYFGPGTRLTVL.

The V gene is TRBV29-1, the J gene TRBJ1-2. From germline, CDR1 is SQVTM and CDR2 ANQGSEA. The CDR3 is 11 residues long. The CDR3 reads CSVEIRVGYTF.

The chain links TRBV23-1 to TRBJ2-7; checking the TCRdb D call of TRBD1 is not possible without DNA. TRBV23-1 is known as an ORF, though its function is uncertain. There are 14 residues in the CDR3. CDR3 loop: CASPRQDSSYEQYF.